The clone carrying this T cell receptor (beta chain) was recorded a few times. Its target is unknown. The data were produced by immunoSEQ multiplex PCR, yet TCRdb's version contains in-frame clones alone and is incomplete. The sample contains some 20,000 clones, over 60% of which appear only once. The data are from a study of CD4 T cells in relation to SARS-CoV-2 and coronaviruses. Unexposed donor CD4+ T cells date from about 2011-2018, before the COVID-19 pandemic. Isolation of CD4+ T cells took place after nine to ten days in culture. The CDR3 consists of 16 residues. The germline CDR1 and CDR2 sequences are SNHLY and FYNNEI. With 3 bases clipped from V and 1 base from J, the junction kept 2 bases outside the gene matches.

The rearrangement links TRBV2 to TRBJ2-2; 10 bases map to TRBD2. The receptor was isolated from a human donor in good health. Specimen: CD4+ T cells from PBMCs, cultured in vitro. The CDR3 loop is CASSEWTSGNTGELFF. In nucleotides, the CDR3 is TGTGCCAGCAGTGAGTGGACTAGCGGGAACACCGGGGAGCTGTTTTTT. The full variable domain, in which reference TRBV2 and TRBJ2-2 provide the parts outside the CDR3, is EPEVTQTPSHQVTQMGQEVILRCVPISNHLYFYWYRQILGQKVEFLVSFYNNEISEKSEIFDDQFSVERPDGSNFTLKIRSTKLEDSAMYFCASSEWTSGNTGELFFGEGSRLTVL.